A selection of T cell receptor beta chains follows, all from one sample in a study of blood T cell repertoires in COVID-19. Generated by immunoSEQ multiplex PCR, the TCRdb table keeps only in-frame clones and is missing some. This sample has some 120,000 clones; around 80% occur once, and the top ten carry 1.5% to 2%. The sample consisted of peripheral blood. The receptors were sampled from a man between 65 and 85 years old with acute or convalescent COVID-19. The CDR3 runs from the conserved cysteine through the conserved F or W. D genes are given only for firm matches. Size is omitted from some rows. Given values are once, few, many or a class for expanded clones.

>-|TRBJ1-3|TRBV4-1|-
CASSLRQVSGNTIYF
TGCGCCAGCAGCCTAAGACAGGTCTCTGGAAACACCATATATTTT
>few|TRBJ2-7|TRBV4-2|-
CASSAGTGLNEQYF
TGTGCCAGCAGCGCCGGGACTGGGCTCAACGAGCAGTACTTC
>-|TRBJ1-2|TRBV10-1|-
CASSVPHDREHTKRSGYTF
TGCGCCAGCAGTGTTCCGCATGACCGGGAACACACTAAAAGGAGTGGCTACACCTTC
>once|TRBJ2-1|TRBV29-1|-
CSVVARGGSYNEQFF
TGCAGCGTTGTAGCTAGGGGGGGCTCCTACAATGAGCAGTTCTTC
>-|TRBJ2-3|TRBV6-5|TRBD1
CASSYAGQGGTDTQYF
TGTGCCAGCAGTTACGCGGGACAGGGCGGCACAGATACGCAGTATTTT
>-|TRBJ1-3|TRBV6-5|TRBD1
CASSQTGGNTIYF
TGTGCCAGCAGTCAGACAGGGGGAAACACCATATATTTT
>-|TRBJ2-7|TRBV10-3|TRBD1
CAISEQGTANSYEQYF
TGTGCCATCAGTGAGCAAGGGACAGCAAACTCCTACGAGCAGTACTTC
>-|TRBJ2-3|TRBV7-9|-
CASRPGYSSRTDTQYF
TGTGCCAGCAGACCGGGGTATAGCAGCCGCACAGATACGCAGTATTTT
>-|TRBJ2-3|TRBV9|-
CASSGPGYSSTDTQYF
TGTGCCAGCAGCGGTCCCGGGTATTCTAGCACAGATACGCAGTATTTT
>-|TRBJ2-7|TRBV2|-
CASSLQRVYF
TGTGCCAGCAGTTTACAGAGAGTGTACTTC
>-|TRBJ1-1|TRBV14|-
CASSRRGGKTEAFF
TGTGCCAGCAGCCGAAGGGGGGGCAAGACTGAAGCTTTCTTT